A selection of T cell receptor beta chains follows, all from one sample in a study of cytomegalovirus exposure and HLA in healthy donors. Clones were read by immunoSEQ multiplex PCR, and TCRdb kept only the in-frame ones, dropping some. This table holds under 300,000 clones, roughly 85% found once. Sequenced: PBMCs. Receptors were obtained from a woman younger than 30 in good health and CMV-seronegative. CDR3s include the opening cysteine and the closing phenylalanine or tryptophan. The D gene is left open where the match is weak. Some rows have no size entry. The others give once, few or many, or a class for an expanded clone.

clone_size: -
j_call: TRBJ1-1
d_call: TRBD1
v_call: TRBV25-1
cdr3_aa: CASSQGANTEAFF
cdr3_nt: TGTGCCAGCAGTCAGGGGGCCAACACTGAAGCTTTCTTT

clone_size: -
j_call: TRBJ1-6
d_call: -
v_call: TRBV6-5
cdr3_aa: CASRRVLTHQSPLHF
cdr3_nt: TGTGCCAGCAGAAGAGTTTTAACCCATCAATCACCCCTCCACTTT

clone_size: -
j_call: TRBJ2-7
d_call: -
v_call: TRBV5-6
cdr3_aa: CASSVWAGLVYF
cdr3_nt: TGTGCCAGCAGCGTCTGGGCGGGTTTGGTGTACTTC

clone_size: once
j_call: TRBJ2-5
d_call: -
v_call: TRBV5-6
cdr3_aa: CASSFYGLDLETQYF
cdr3_nt: TGTGCCAGCAGCTTTTATGGACTCGACTTAGAGACCCAGTACTTC

clone_size: -
j_call: TRBJ2-4
d_call: -
v_call: TRBV11-3
cdr3_aa: CASSFSQVMGAKNIQYF
cdr3_nt: TGTGCCAGCAGCTTTTCCCAGGTCATGGGAGCCAAAAACATTCAGTACTTC

clone_size: -
j_call: TRBJ1-3
d_call: -
v_call: TRBV28
cdr3_aa: CASSPGHLSGNTIYF
cdr3_nt: TGTGCCAGCAGTCCGGGACATCTCTCTGGAAACACCATATATTTT

clone_size: -
j_call: TRBJ2-1
d_call: -
v_call: TRBV7-9
cdr3_aa: CASSPGGSLYNEQFF
cdr3_nt: TGTGCCAGCAGCCCAGGAGGGTCTCTCTACAATGAGCAGTTCTTC

clone_size: -
j_call: TRBJ1-5
d_call: TRBD1
v_call: TRBV5-1
cdr3_aa: CASSLGQGGQPQHF
cdr3_nt: TGCGCCAGCAGCTTGGGACAGGGGGGTCAGCCCCAGCATTTT

clone_size: once
j_call: TRBJ2-2
d_call: -
v_call: TRBV28
cdr3_aa: CASSLGQNTGELFF
cdr3_nt: TGTGCCAGCAGTCTGGGACAGAACACCGGGGAGCTGTTTTTT

clone_size: -
j_call: TRBJ2-5
d_call: TRBD1
v_call: TRBV6-5
cdr3_aa: CASSYTDRGETQYF
cdr3_nt: TGTGCCAGCAGTTACACCGACAGGGGAGAGACCCAGTACTTC